Listed below are T cell receptor beta chains from one sample, sequenced in a study of cytomegalovirus exposure and HLA in healthy donors. TCRdb keeps only in-frame clones here, not all; method: immunoSEQ multiplex PCR. The sample has approximately 100,000 clones, around three quarters seen once; the top ten hold over 4.5%. Sequenced input: PBMCs. The receptor source for this set is a woman under 30 in good health and CMV-seropositive. Both conserved end residues are part of each CDR3. Fields, in order: CDR3 protein, V gene, J gene.

CASSIVTGGPETQYF	TRBV11-2	TRBJ2-5
CASSESLDRSTDTQYF	TRBV10-1	TRBJ2-3
CASSREGSSGNTIYF	TRBV6-1	TRBJ1-3
CASSQTQDRVATEAFF	TRBV4-1	TRBJ1-1
CASSLYEQGYGYTF	TRBV5-4	TRBJ1-2
CASSAERTGPYGYTF	TRBV6-1	TRBJ1-2
CATSRGGQPQHF	TRBV15	TRBJ1-5
CASSPYPGLAGETQYF	TRBV28	TRBJ2-5
CASSLVGTSGVYEQYF	TRBV5-6	TRBJ2-7
CASSPEGNTEAFF	TRBV7-3	TRBJ1-1
CASSFDRGNQPQHF	TRBV28	TRBJ1-5
CASSQGVGYNEQFF	TRBV6-6	TRBJ2-1
CASSEVSGNTIYF	TRBV19	TRBJ1-3
CASSLGGPGGEQYF	TRBV5-1	TRBJ2-7
CASSPPGGTGELFF	TRBV18	TRBJ2-2
CASSFKRRSADTQYF	TRBV28	TRBJ2-3
CASSQGGQGNTEAFF	TRBV4-1	TRBJ1-1
CASRMMSGGKETQYF	TRBV28	TRBJ2-5
CAWSVGTAAYNEQFF	TRBV30	TRBJ2-1
CSATPGGFSGNTIYF	TRBV29-1	TRBJ1-3
CASTRTGGLGYGYTF	TRBV6-5	TRBJ1-2
CASSLALGNTEAFF	TRBV7-9	TRBJ1-1
CASSARDGTDTQYF	TRBV9	TRBJ2-3
CASSRRLAGAYEQYF	TRBV28	TRBJ2-7
CASSAVTGGGQNIQYF	TRBV9	TRBJ2-4
CASSRTQGAYTEAFF	TRBV18	TRBJ1-1
CASSLGGLAGVQYF	TRBV7-6	TRBJ2-7
CASSFSAGKDVVNYGYTF	TRBV5-4	TRBJ1-2
CAWSVSSGRAGEQYF	TRBV30	TRBJ2-7
CASSLGWGDRAYEQYF	TRBV5-8	TRBJ2-7
CASSFYLSGNTEAFF	TRBV28	TRBJ1-1
CASSLSAGRNYYEQYF	TRBV11-2	TRBJ2-7
CASSERYSDSGNTIYF	TRBV5-1	TRBJ1-3
CASSLGGGDTEAFF	TRBV7-9	TRBJ1-1
CASSPRADGELFF	TRBV5-6	TRBJ2-2
CAWSLLGLYDNEQFF	TRBV30	TRBJ2-1
CASSSLETNQPQHF	TRBV7-9	TRBJ1-5
CASSLGSPSPVTAFEQYF	TRBV11-2	TRBJ2-7